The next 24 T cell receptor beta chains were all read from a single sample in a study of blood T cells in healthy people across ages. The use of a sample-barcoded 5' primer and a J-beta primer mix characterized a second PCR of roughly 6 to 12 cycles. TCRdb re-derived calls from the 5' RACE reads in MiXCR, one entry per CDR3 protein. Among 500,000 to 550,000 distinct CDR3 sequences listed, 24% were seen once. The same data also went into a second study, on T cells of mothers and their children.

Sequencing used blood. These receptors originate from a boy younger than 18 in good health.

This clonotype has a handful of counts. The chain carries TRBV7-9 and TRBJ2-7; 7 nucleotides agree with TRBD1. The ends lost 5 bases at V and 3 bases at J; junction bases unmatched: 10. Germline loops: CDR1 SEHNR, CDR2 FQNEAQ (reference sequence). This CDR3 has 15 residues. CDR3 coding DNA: TGTGCCAGCAGCCAGAGCCAGGGGGTATACTACGAGCAGTACTTC. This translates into CASSQSQGVYYEQYF.

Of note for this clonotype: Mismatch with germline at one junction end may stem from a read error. DNA of the CDR3: TGCGCCAGCAGTTACTTGACCCAGGGACTAGCGGGAGGGGGAGGGGCCAACGTCCTGACTTTC. Translating gives CASSYLTQGLAGGGGANVLTF. The V gene is TRBV6-5, the J gene TRBJ2-6, with 16 bases that match TRBD2. CDR1 and CDR2 from the germline V gene are MNHEY and SVGAGI. The CDR3 loop spans 21 amino acids.

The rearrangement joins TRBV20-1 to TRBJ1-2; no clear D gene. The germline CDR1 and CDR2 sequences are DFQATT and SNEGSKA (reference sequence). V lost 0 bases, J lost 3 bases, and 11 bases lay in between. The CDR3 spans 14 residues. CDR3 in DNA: TGCAGTGCTAGAGATCAGGACGCGGACTATGGCTACACCTTC. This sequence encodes CSARDQDADYGYTF.

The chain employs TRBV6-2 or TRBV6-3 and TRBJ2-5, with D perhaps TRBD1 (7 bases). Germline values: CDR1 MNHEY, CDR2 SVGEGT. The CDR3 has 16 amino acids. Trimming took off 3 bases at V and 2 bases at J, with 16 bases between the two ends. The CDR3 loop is CASSYNGGTAQETQYF. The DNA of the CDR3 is TGTGCCAGCAGTTATAATGGCGGGACAGCACAAGAGACCCAGTACTTC.

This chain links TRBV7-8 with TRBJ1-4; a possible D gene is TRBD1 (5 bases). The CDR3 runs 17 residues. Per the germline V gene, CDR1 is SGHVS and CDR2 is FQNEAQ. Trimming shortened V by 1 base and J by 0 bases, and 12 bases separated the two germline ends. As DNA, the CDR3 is TGTGCCAGCAGCTTAGTCAGGGTGGGGGCAACTAATGAAAAACTGTTTTTT. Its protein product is CASSLVRVGATNEKLFF.

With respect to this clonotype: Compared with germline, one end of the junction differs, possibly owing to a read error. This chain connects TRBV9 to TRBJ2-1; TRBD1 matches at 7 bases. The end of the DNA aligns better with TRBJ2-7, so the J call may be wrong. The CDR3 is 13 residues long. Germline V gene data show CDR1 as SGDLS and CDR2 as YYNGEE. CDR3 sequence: CAGSSQGAYEQYF. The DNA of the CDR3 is TGTGCCGGCAGCTCCCAGGGGGCCTACGAGCAGTACTTC.

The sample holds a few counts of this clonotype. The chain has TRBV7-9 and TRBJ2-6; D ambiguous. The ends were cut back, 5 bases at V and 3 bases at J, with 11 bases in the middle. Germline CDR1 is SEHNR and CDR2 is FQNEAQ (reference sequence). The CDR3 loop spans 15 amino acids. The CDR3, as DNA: TGTGCCAGCAGCCAAGGCAAGGTTGGGGCCAACGTCCTGACTTTC. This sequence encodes CASSQGKVGANVLTF.

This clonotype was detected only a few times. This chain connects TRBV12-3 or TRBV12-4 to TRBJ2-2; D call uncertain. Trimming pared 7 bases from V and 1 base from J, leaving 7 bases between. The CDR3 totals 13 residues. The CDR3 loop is CASIPGNTGELFF. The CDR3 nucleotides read TGTGCCAGCATCCCTGGGAACACCGGGGAGCTGTTTTTT.

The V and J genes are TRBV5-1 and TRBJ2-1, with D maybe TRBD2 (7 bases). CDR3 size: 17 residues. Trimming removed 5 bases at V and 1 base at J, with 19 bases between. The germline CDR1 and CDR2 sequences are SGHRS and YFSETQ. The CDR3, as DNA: TGCGCCAGCAGACGGAACCGGGGGGCAGGATCCTACAATGAGCAGTTCTTC. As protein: CASRRNRGAGSYNEQFF.

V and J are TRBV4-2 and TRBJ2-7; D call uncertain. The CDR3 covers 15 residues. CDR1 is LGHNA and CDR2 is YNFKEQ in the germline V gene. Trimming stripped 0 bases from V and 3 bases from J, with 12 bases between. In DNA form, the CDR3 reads TGTGCCAGCAGCCAAGACCGGGCTGGGTTCTACGAGCAGTACTTC. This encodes CASSQDRAGFYEQYF.

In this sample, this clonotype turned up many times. This chain's CDR3 is CVRGNIQYF. The CDR3 DNA reads TGTGTGAGGGGAAACATTCAGTACTTC. V usage is TRBV25-1 and J usage is TRBJ2-4, with D possibly being TRBD1 or TRBD2 (5 bases each). This CDR3 is 9 amino acids long. From germline, CDR1 is MGHDK and CDR2 SYGVNS.

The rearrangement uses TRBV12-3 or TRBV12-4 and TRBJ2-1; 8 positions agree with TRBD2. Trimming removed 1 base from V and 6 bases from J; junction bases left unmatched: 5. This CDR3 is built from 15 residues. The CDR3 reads CASSLGGGPTNEQFF. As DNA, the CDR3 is TGTGCCAGCAGTTTAGGCGGGGGGCCCACCAATGAGCAGTTCTTC.

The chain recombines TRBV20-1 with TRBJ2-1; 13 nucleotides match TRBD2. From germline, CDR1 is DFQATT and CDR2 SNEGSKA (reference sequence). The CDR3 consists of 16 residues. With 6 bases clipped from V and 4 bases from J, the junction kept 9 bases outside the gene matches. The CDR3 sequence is CSARPGTSGTYNEQFF. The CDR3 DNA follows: TGCAGTGCCCGCCCCGGGACTAGCGGGACATACAATGAGCAGTTCTTC.

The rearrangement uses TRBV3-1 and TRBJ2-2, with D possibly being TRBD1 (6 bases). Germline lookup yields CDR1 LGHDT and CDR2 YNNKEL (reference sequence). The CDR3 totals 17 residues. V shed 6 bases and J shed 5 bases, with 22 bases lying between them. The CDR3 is CASSPKMGALETGELFF. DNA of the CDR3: TGTGCCAGCAGTCCAAAAATGGGGGCTTTGGAAACCGGGGAGCTGTTTTTT.

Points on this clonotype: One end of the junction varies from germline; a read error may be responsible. Here the CDR3 DNA reads TGTTCCAGCAGCTTAGAGTTGGGCCGGCTCAATGAGCAGTTCTTC. Encoded protein: CSSSLELGRLNEQFF. This chain connects TRBV7-9 to TRBJ2-1; D is undetermined. CDR3 length: 15 amino acids. CDR1 is SEHNR and CDR2 is FQNEAQ in the germline V gene (reference sequence).

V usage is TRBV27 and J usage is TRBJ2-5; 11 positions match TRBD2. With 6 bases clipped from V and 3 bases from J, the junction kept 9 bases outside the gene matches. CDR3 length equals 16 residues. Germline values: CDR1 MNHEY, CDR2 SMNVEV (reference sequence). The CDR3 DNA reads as TGTGCCAGCAGCCCCATTAGCGGGGGGGCGAAAGAGACCCAGTACTTC. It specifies CASSPISGGAKETQYF.

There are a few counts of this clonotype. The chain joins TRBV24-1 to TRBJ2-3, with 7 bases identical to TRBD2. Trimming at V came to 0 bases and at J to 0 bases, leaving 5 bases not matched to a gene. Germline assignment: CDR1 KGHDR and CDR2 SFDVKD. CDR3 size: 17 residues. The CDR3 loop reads CATSDLHSSGSTDTQYF. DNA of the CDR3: TGTGCCACCAGTGATTTGCACTCTAGCGGTAGCACAGATACGCAGTATTTT.

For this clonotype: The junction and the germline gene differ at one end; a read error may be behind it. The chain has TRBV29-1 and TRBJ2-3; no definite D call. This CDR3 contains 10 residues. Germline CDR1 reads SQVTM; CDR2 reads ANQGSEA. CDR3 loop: CGVEQDTQYF. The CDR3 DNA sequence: TGCGGCGTTGAACAAGATACGCAGTATTTT.

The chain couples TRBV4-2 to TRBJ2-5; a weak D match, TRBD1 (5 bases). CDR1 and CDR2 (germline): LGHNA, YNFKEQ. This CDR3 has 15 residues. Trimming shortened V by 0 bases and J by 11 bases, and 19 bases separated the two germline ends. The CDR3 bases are TGTGCCAGCAGCCAAGATTATGGAGACAGCGAAGAGCAGTACTTC. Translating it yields CASSQDYGDSEEQYF.

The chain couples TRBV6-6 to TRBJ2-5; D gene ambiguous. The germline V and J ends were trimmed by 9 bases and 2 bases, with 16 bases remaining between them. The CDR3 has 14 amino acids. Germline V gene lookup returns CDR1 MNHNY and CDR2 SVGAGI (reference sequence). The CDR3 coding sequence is TGTGCCAGTTCGAGGACCGCCCTACAAGAGACCCAGTACTTC. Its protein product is CASSRTALQETQYF.

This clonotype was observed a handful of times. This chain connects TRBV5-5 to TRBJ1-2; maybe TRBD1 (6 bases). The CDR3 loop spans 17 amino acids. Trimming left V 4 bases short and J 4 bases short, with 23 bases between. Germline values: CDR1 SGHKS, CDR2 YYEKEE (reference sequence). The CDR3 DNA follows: TGTGCCAGCAGCGACGGGACACCCTCGGGGGTTAGCTATGGCTACACCTTC. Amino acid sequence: CASSDGTPSGVSYGYTF.

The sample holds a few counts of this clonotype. The CDR3 here is CASSFNRPPSGVTDTQYF. In DNA form, the CDR3 reads TGTGCCAGCAGCTTTAACCGACCCCCTAGCGGGGTCACAGATACGCAGTATTTT. This chain joins TRBV7-6 and TRBJ2-3, with TRBD2 matching over 9 bases. The germline CDR1 and CDR2 sequences are SGHVS and FNYEAQ. Germline trimming cut 3 bases from V and 2 bases from J; bases unmatched to any gene: 12. This CDR3 comprises 18 residues.

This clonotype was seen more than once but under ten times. The chain's CDR3 is CASSQAQSYEQYF. CDR3 DNA sequence: TGTGCCAGCAGCCAGGCCCAGTCCTACGAGCAGTACTTC. The chain employs TRBV3-1 and TRBJ2-7; D is unresolved. The CDR3 contains 13 residues. Germline V CDR1 and CDR2: LGHDT, YNNKEL (reference sequence). The V gene lost 3 bases and the J gene lost 1 base, with 7 bases spanning the gap.

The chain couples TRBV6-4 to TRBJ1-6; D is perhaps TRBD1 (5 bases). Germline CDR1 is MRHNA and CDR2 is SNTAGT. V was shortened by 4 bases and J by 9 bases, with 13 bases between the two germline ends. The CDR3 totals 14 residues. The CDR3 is CASSVFDGASPLHF. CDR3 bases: TGTGCCAGCAGTGTTTTCGATGGGGCTTCACCCCTCCACTTT.